The 10 T cell receptor beta chains given below trace back to one sample, sequenced in a study of blood T cells in healthy people across ages. Primers used in a second PCR of about 7 to 11 cycles were a sample-barcoded 5' primer and a J-beta primer mix. A single record per CDR3 protein comes from TCRdb applying MiXCR to the 5' RACE reads. The sample includes 700,000 to 1,000,000 distinct CDR3 sequences, 40% to 50% of them seen just once. Sample: blood. The receptors were gathered from a man in his sixties in good health.

About this clonotype: One end of the junction fails to match germline, which may point to a read error. The chain uses TRBV12-5 and TRBJ1-2; D gene uncertain. CDR3 size: 14 residues. The germline CDR1 and CDR2 sequences are LGHNT and FRNRAP. CDR3 in DNA: TGTGCTAGTGGTATGGTCCCAGAAAACTATGGCTACACCTTC. It encodes CASGMVPENYGYTF.

The chain has TRBV3-1 and TRBJ2-1, with TRBD2 identical over 10 bases. V lost 4 bases and J lost 5; bases outside the gene matches: 8. Per the germline V gene, CDR1 is LGHDT and CDR2 is YNNKEL (reference sequence). This CDR3 is 16 amino acids long. As DNA, the CDR3 is TGTGCCAGCAGCCTTGGTTGGACTAGCGGCAACAATGAGCAGTTCTTC. This gives the protein CASSLGWTSGNNEQFF.

This chain uses TRBV12-3 or TRBV12-4 with TRBJ2-2; D may be TRBD1 (6 bases). Trimming took off 7 bases at V and 4 bases at J, with 10 bases between the two ends. The CDR3 length is 13 residues. The CDR3 sequence: CASILQGTGELFF. CDR3 sequence (DNA): TGTGCCAGCATTCTACAGGGCACCGGGGAGCTGTTTTTT.

Details on this clonotype: A much larger clone sits a single nucleotide away, making a read error possible. This chain links TRBV10-3 with TRBJ2-1; 7 bases are a match to TRBD1. The DNA end lines up better with TRBJ2-7; the J call may be wrong. CDR3 length: 13 amino acids. Germline loops: CDR1 ENHRY, CDR2 SYGVKD. The CDR3 reads CTIRTGQHNEQYF. CDR3 nucleotides: TGTACCATCAGGACGGGACAGCACAATGAGCAGTACTTC.

This clonotype appeared a few times. This chain's CDR3 is CASSVGLRSYNEQFF. The CDR3 nucleotides are TGTGCCAGCAGCGTGGGGTTGAGATCCTACAATGAGCAGTTCTTC. V gene TRBV9 combines with J gene TRBJ2-1; D uncertain. Germline V CDR1 and CDR2: SGDLS, YYNGEE. Trimming took off 2 bases at V and 1 base at J, with 10 bases between the two ends. The CDR3 loop spans 15 amino acids.

The V and J genes are TRBV15 and TRBJ2-4; D uncertain. V lost 0 bases and J lost 6, with 6 bases in between. CDR3 length: 13 amino acids. Germline V gives CDR1 LNHNV, CDR2 YYDKDF (reference sequence). CDR3 bases: TGTGCCACCAGCAGAGAGACCATAAACATTCAGTACTTC. This codes for CATSRETINIQYF.

Of note for this clonotype: A much larger clone is a single base away; this may be a read error. The gene calls are TRBV9 and TRBJ2-5; 7 positions match TRBD1. Unmatched junction bases numbered 19, after V lost 6 bases and J lost 5 bases. The CDR3 sequence is 17 residues long. CDR1 and CDR2 (germline): SGDLS, YYNGEE. The CDR3 DNA sequence: TGTGCCAGCACCAAGGGGGCTGGCCGGCGGCAATGGGAGACCCAGTACTTC. This encodes CASTKGAGRRQWETQYF.

There are many counts of this clonotype. This rearrangement joins TRBV9 to TRBJ2-7; 7 positions agree with TRBD1. Trimming took 3 bases from V and 2 from J; bases not matched to a gene: 11. Per germline, CDR1 SGDLS and CDR2 YYNGEE. The CDR3 extends over 16 amino acids. Here the CDR3 reads CASSEGHGTATYEQYF. CDR3 nucleotides: TGTGCCAGCAGCGAAGGACACGGGACAGCCACCTACGAGCAGTACTTC.

This clonotype occurred many times. CDR3 loop: CASSLLAGLAKNIQYF. The CDR3 region has the DNA TGTGCCAGCAGCCTACTCGCGGGGCTAGCCAAAAACATTCAGTACTTC. This chain links TRBV7-2 with TRBJ2-4, with D possibly matching TRBD2 (6 bases). The CDR3 is 16 amino acids. With 5 bases removed from V and 0 bases from J, the gap between germline ends came to 14 bases. The germline V gene encodes CDR1 SGHTA and CDR2 FQGNSA.

This clonotype has a single count. This may arise from a read error, as a much more abundant clone is one base away. The rearrangement uses TRBV7-2 and TRBJ2-7; D possibly corresponds to TRBD1 (6 bases). The CDR3 spans 13 residues. CDR1 is SGHTA, CDR2 FQGNSA, per germline. CDR3 nucleotide sequence: TGTGCCAGCAGCTCAGGGGTCTCCTACGAGCAGAACTTC. Its protein is CASSSGVSYEQNF.